This T cell receptor beta chain was sequenced for a study of blood T cell repertoires in COVID-19 (dated by TCRdb to about 2020). Study-wide context: The collaborator samples originated in the United States, Italy and Spain and spanned the acute and convalescent phases of COVID-19. Deeply sampled blood TCRbeta repertoires from subjects exposed to, actively infected with, or recovered from COVID-19 were included in the dataset. A freely available public database, intended as a resource for researchers studying the immune response to SARS-CoV-2, is where the repertoires were released. The sample metadata nearly always contained a de-identified subject ID, COVID-19 status, age in years and sex. Where available, HLA class I and class II types were obtained from metadata supplied by the sample provider rather than from assay-based typing. The material from the prospective study consisted of cDNA or gDNA derived from T cells, B-cell-depleted T cells, or PBMCs. Samples came from the ongoing ImmuneRACE study (first 160 participants) plus 1,254 subjects from 6 global collaborators.

Concerning this clone: Its cognate antigen has yet to be identified. Within one base of it there is no much larger clone, and no base qualities were kept.

Measured from the cysteine to the phenylalanine, the CDR3 is 16 residues long. Here the CDR3 DNA is all that survives: 48 bases in frame from base 1. For CDR1 and CDR2, the germline V gene lists SGHAT and FQNNGV. V is reduced by 5 bases and J by 0 bases, leaving a spacing of 13 bases between them. TCRbeta CDR3 regions were amplified from genomic DNA using the immunoSEQ Assay, a bias-controlled multiplex PCR. On the authors' methods: Nucleated cell counts per sample were estimated from amplification of reference gene primers within the assay. To quantify the absolute abundance of each unique TCRbeta CDR3 rearrangement, sequence reads were collapsed and filtered. Productive Simpson clonality was computed per sample as the square root of Simpson's diversity index over productive rearrangements. Drawn from immuneACCESS, this table holds only the in-frame rearrangements with V and J called that TCRdb kept. Clones are partly lost; checked studies trace under half to an unresolved V gene and leave the rest unexplained. V and J calls and clone size are those listed in that table; D and trimming were worked out from the DNA. The sample data list approximately 240,000 clones, and 80% to 90% of these were observed just once. The top ten clonotypes cover 4% of the sample.

Overall study outcomes, separate from this receptor: Clinical and demographic metadata were provided uncurated, with the amount varying by source and participant.

The collaborating institutions used their own protocols to collect whole blood in K2EDTA tubes. For TCRbeta analysis, collaborators shipped samples in one of three forms: frozen whole blood, isolated PBMCs, or DNA extracted from either of those sample types. The V gene is TRBV11-2 and the J gene is TRBJ2-2; the D gene is possibly TRBD1, with 6 bases matching. This sequence was found in a man aged 45-65 years with acute or convalescent COVID-19. Sequenced: peripheral blood. The nucleotide sequence is TGTGCCAGCAGCCAACAGGGAACCGCGAACACCGGGGAGCTGTTTTTT. Its amino acids are CASSQQGTANTGELFF. This CDR3, with the reference TRBV11-2 and TRBJ2-2 proteins standing in past its ends, gives the full variable domain EAGVAQSPRYKIIEKRQSVAFWCNPISGHATLYWYQQILGQGPKLLIQFQNNGVVDDSQLPKDRFSAERLKGVDSTLKIQPAKLEDSAVYLCASSQQGTANTGELFFGEGSRLTVL.